Listed here is a single T cell receptor beta chain. Its antigen remains unidentified. Germline values: CDR1 SGHTA, CDR2 FQGNSA. The CDR3 has 17 residues. V lost 1 base to trimming and J lost 6 bases; unmatched junction nucleotides: 7. This entry comes from a study of PD-1 blockade in classical Hodgkin lymphoma. General observations from the study: TCR diversity at baseline was reported to be reduced in newly diagnosed patients relative to healthy donors.

Some clones are missing from TCRdb's copy, which holds only in-frame ones; the method was immunoSEQ multiplex PCR. The sample records about 20,000 clones, over 65% being singletons. Autologous stem cell transplantation was followed by relapse in every patient, and brentuximab vedotin exposure varied. The clonotype originates from a human donor with classical Hodgkin lymphoma. The V call is TRBV7-2, the J call TRBJ2-1; TRBD2 aligns across 12 bases. The specimen comprised peripheral blood mononuclear cells (PBMCs), sampled before the second cycle of nivolumab. CDR3 bases: TGTGCCAGCAGCTTAGATTCGACTAGCGGGAGCCGCAATGAGCAGTTCTTC. This codes for CASSLDSTSGSRNEQFF.